Below, 11 T cell receptor beta chains from the same sample are listed, as sequenced in a study of T-cell reconstitution after alpha-beta-depleted transplantation in children. Using unique molecular identifiers, the investigators prepared the TCRbeta library. TCRdb recomputed calls from the PCR reads with MiXCR, one row per CDR3 protein. The profile shows around 300,000 distinct CDR3 sequences, 20% to 30% of them singletons. The material sequenced was PBMCs, mostly from graft donor cells, taken 180 days after TCRalphabeta/CD19-depleted stem cell transplant. All receptors derive from a male patient aged 10 to 17 who had a stem cell transplant for acute lymphoblastic leukemia, so the T cells may come from the graft donor.

Ten or more counts support this clonotype. CDR3 amino acids: CSASPQGPGGHTDTQYF. For the CDR3, the DNA is TGCAGTGCTAGCCCCCAGGGGCCAGGAGGCCACACAGATACGCAGTATTTT. The V gene is TRBV20-1, the J gene TRBJ2-3, with D maybe TRBD1 (6 bases). V lost 3 bases to trimming and J lost 2 bases, with 21 bases between them. The CDR3 has 17 amino acids. Germline-derived CDR1 and CDR2 are DFQATT and SNEGSKA (reference sequence).

The gene calls are TRBV7-9 and TRBJ2-3, with D possibly TRBD2 on 5 matching bases. V lost 10 bases to trimming and J lost 2 bases, with 19 bases between them. The CDR3 totals 15 residues. Germline V CDR1 and CDR2: SEHNR, FQNEAQ (reference sequence). Here the CDR3 reads CATSPGLAYTDTQYF. CDR3 in DNA: TGTGCCACCTCTCCTGGGCTAGCATACACAGATACGCAGTATTTT.

The CDR3 sequence is CASSLRAGGFSCNEQFF. CDR3 sequence (DNA): TGTGCCAGCAGCTTAAGAGCGGGAGGGTTTAGCTGCAATGAGCAGTTCTTC. The genes are TRBV7-9 and TRBJ2-1, with 10 bases fitting TRBD2. This CDR3 comprises 17 residues. With 2 bases clipped from V and 6 bases from J, the junction kept 10 bases outside the gene matches. Germline values: CDR1 SEHNR, CDR2 FQNEAQ (reference sequence).

The chain carries TRBV20-1 and TRBJ1-2; a weak D match, TRBD1 (5 bases). Trimming took off 6 bases at V and 3 bases at J, with 14 bases between the two ends. There are 13 residues in the CDR3. CDR1 is DFQATT, CDR2 SNEGSKA, per germline (reference sequence). This CDR3 is CSAKTGNYYGYTF. The CDR3 DNA reads as TGCAGTGCCAAAACAGGAAACTACTATGGCTACACCTTC.

Only one count was recorded for this clonotype. The chain recombines TRBV7-2 with TRBJ2-3; 13 bases fit TRBD2. Trimming at V came to 4 bases and at J to 3 bases, leaving 7 bases not matched to a gene. Germline CDR1 and CDR2: SGHTA and FQGNSA. CDR3 length equals 17 residues. CDR3 nucleotides: TGTGCCAGCAGCTGGCGGGGGACTAGCGGGATAACAGATACGCAGTATTTT. Its translation is CASSWRGTSGITDTQYF.

This chain connects TRBV27 to TRBJ2-3; D may correspond to TRBD1 or TRBD2 (5 bases each). The CDR3 runs 15 residues. The germline V gene has CDR1 MNHEY and CDR2 SMNVEV (reference sequence). The V gene lost 5 bases and the J gene lost 1 base, with 13 bases spanning the gap. The DNA of the CDR3 is TGTGCCAGCAGTGCCCGGGGCTTGGGCACAGATACGCAGTATTTT. It translates to CASSARGLGTDTQYF.

The chain couples TRBV2 to TRBJ2-2; D possibly corresponds to TRBD1 (6 bases). The V end was cut by 6 bases, the J end by 0 bases, with 14 bases between. CDR1 SNHLY and CDR2 FYNNEI come from the germline V gene. The CDR3 runs to 16 residues. Written as DNA, the CDR3 is TGTGCCAGCAGCTCAGGGGTAGCTACGAACACCGGGGAGCTGTTTTTT. Translating it yields CASSSGVATNTGELFF.

In this sample, this clonotype turned up a few times. This chain uses TRBV5-1 with TRBJ2-5, with a tentative D call TRBD1 (6 bases). V lost 0 bases to trimming and J lost 2 bases, with 11 bases between them. The CDR3 is made up of 15 amino acids. Germline lookup yields CDR1 SGHRS and CDR2 YFSETQ. In nucleotides, the CDR3 is TGCGCCAGCAGCTTGGAACCCAGGGGACAAGAGACCCAGTACTTC. Translation gives CASSLEPRGQETQYF.

This clonotype was seen only a few times. V gene TRBV10-3 combines with J gene TRBJ1-2; the match to TRBD1 covers 8 bases. The CDR3 length is 15 residues. V shed 4 bases and J 6 bases; nucleotides not matched to a gene: 10. Germline-derived CDR1 and CDR2 are ENHRY and SYGVKD. CDR3 residues: CAISGTDREVHGYTF. The DNA of the CDR3 is TGTGCCATCAGTGGAACGGACAGGGAGGTGCATGGCTACACCTTC.

The sample holds a few counts of this clonotype. The V and J genes are TRBV5-1 and TRBJ1-4; D call uncertain. The CDR3 covers 16 residues. V dropped 1 base and J dropped 1 base, with 11 bases sitting between them. Germline V gene data show CDR1 as SGHRS and CDR2 as YFSETQ. CDR3 sequence: CASSLRAGGTNEKLFF. The CDR3 DNA follows: TGCGCCAGCAGCTTGAGGGCCGGTGGAACTAATGAAAAACTGTTTTTT.

Points on this clonotype: Its ends do not fully match the called genes, so a read error is possible. The rearrangement uses TRBV27 and TRBJ1-5; D remains unclear. The CDR3 contains 11 residues. Germline values: CDR1 MNHEY, CDR2 SMNVEV (reference sequence). CDR3 nucleotides: TGTGCCAGCGGCTGGGATCAGCCCCAGCCTTTT. Residues: CASGWDQPQPF.